This T cell receptor (beta chain) was retrieved from a study of cytomegalovirus exposure and HLA in healthy donors. Findings of the study overall: The authors enumerated roughly 160 TCR beta chains as linked to cytomegalovirus. Rarity held for most TCR sequences, but there were some public TCRs that occurred in many donors.

Germline V gene sequence: CDR1 MGHRA, CDR2 YSYEKL. Trimming took 4 bases from V and 3 from J, leaving 19 bases between them. This CDR3 contains 16 residues. Only in-frame clones appear in the TCRdb table, and some are missing; sequencing was by immunoSEQ multiplex PCR. The table records 150,000 to 180,000 clones, about 82% of them present only once. Donors came from a validation cohort of approximately 110 subjects, distinct from the first 666-subject cohort. As concerns this clone: The target antigen is unknown.

This clonotype originated in a human donor in good health. Sequencing was carried out using PBMCs. This rearrangement joins TRBV4-1 to TRBJ2-7; TRBD1 might be the D (6 bases). CDR3 sequence reads: CASSRRQVVLGYEQYF. In DNA form, the CDR3 reads TGCGCCAGCAGCCGTCGACAGGTCGTTTTGGGCTACGAGCAGTACTTC.